Below, one TCR beta chain is given with its context. The target antigen is unknown. This specimen comes from a study of shared clonotypes between healthy human individuals. General study results and limits: Depth was large, yet rarefaction showed that sorted-subset sequencing was incomplete. All-four-donor shared clonotypes had higher generation probabilities than non-shared clonotypes did.

TCRdb's copy holds only in-frame clones and misses some; the assay was immunoSEQ multiplex PCR. Of 2,100,000 or so clones in the sample, 90% to 96% are singletons; the top ten hold around 0.13%. Sequenced sample: naive CD4+ T cells sorted from blood. The subset is: CD45RA+ positively selected. This receptor was taken from a man aged 18 to 35 in good health.

CDR3 nucleotide sequence: TGTGCCAGCTCATCAACCGGACTAGCCGTTGGAGATACGCAGTATTTT. Translated, it gives CASSSTGLAVGDTQYF. V and J are TRBV18 and TRBJ2-3; 8 nucleotides align to TRBD2. The CDR3 has 16 amino acids. Germline V gene sequence: CDR1 KGHSH, CDR2 LQKENI. V dropped 5 bases and J dropped 5; count of bases not matched to a gene: 12.